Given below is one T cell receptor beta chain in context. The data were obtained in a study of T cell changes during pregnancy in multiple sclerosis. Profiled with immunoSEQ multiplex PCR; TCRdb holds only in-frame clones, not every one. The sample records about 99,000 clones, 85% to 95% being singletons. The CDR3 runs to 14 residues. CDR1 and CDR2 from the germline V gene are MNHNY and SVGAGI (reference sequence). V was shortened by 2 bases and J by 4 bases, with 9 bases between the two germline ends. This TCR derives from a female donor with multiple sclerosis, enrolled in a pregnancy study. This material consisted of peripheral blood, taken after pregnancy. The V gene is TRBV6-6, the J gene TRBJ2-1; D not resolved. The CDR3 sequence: CASSYDNFYNEQFF. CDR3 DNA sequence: TGTGCCAGCAGTTACGACAACTTTTACAATGAGCAGTTCTTC.